The source of this TCR beta chain is a study of fetal regulatory T cell absence and autoimmunity. Germline loops: CDR1 SGHNT, CDR2 YYREEE (reference sequence). The CDR3 runs to 15 residues. V was clipped by 2 bases and J by 6 bases; unmatched bases: 5. Whole-study findings and limits: Oligoclonal TCR enrichment in pancreas over cord blood reached over 90-fold for some clones.

Points on this clone: Antigen specificity is unknown.

Clones were sequenced by immunoSEQ multiplex PCR, and TCRdb holds only the in-frame ones, with some missing. The table lists about 43,000 clones, about 79% of them singletons. The clonotype originates from a newborn boy with IPEX syndrome. Sequences were obtained from cord blood. The rearrangement uses TRBV5-4 and TRBJ2-7; 13 positions match TRBD2. The CDR3 DNA is TGTGCCAGCAGCTTAGGGACTAGCGGGGTTCTCGAGCAGTACTTC. Its protein product is CASSLGTSGVLEQYF.